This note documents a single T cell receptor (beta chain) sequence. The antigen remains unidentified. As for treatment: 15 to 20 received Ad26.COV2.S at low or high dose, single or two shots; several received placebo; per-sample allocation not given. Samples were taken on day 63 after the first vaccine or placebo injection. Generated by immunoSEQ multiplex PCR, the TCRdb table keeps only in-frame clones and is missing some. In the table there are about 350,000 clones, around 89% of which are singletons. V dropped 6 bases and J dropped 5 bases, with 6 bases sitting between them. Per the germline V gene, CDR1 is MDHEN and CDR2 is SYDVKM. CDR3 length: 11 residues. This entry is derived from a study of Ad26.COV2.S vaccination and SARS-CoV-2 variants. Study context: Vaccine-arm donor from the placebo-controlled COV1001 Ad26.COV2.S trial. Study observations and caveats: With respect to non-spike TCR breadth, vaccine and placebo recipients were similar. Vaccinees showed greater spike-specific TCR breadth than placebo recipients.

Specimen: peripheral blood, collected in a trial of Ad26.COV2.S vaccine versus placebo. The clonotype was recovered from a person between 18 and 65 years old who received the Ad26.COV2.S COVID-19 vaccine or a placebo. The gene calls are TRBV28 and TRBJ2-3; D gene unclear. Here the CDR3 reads CASRYLDTQYF. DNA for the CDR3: TGTGCCAGCAGATACTTAGATACGCAGTATTTT.